This T cell receptor beta chain came from a study of cytomegalovirus exposure and HLA in healthy donors. This clone was seen only a few times. Antigen: not known. V gave up 5 bases and J gave up 0 bases, with 11 bases separating them. The germline CDR1 and CDR2 sequences are SGHVS and FNYEAQ. This CDR3 has 14 residues. Study findings and constraints: In presence/absence analyses, roughly uniform sequencing depth across donors was assumed. As a later analysis revealed, most CMV-associated TCR beta chains appeared HLA-restricted.

Use of 60 Vbeta and 13 Jbeta primers characterized the PCR. The repertoire was sequenced with immunoSEQ multiplex PCR; TCRdb's copy has only in-frame clones and lacks some. In the table there are around 130,000 clones, about 9.4% of which are singletons. Sequencing was carried out using PBMCs. The receptor was isolated from a middle-aged woman in good health and CMV-seropositive. The V gene is TRBV7-6, the J gene TRBJ2-7, with D uncertain. The CDR3 spells CASSPLTSSYEQYF. DNA of the CDR3: TGTGCCAGCAGCCCCCTGACAAGCTCCTACGAGCAGTACTTC.